A selection of T cell receptor beta chains follows, all from one sample in a study of blood T cell repertoires in COVID-19. Measured with immunoSEQ multiplex PCR; TCRdb has only the in-frame clones, and not every one. This sample has roughly 230,000 clones, with around 83% found just once. The sequenced material came from peripheral blood. The receptors derive from a man aged 35-49 years with active or convalescent COVID-19. Both conserved end residues are part of each CDR3. Each record gives: CDR3 DNA, CDR3 protein, D gene, J gene, clone size, V gene. A D gene is named only where the DNA matches it firmly. Not all rows give a size; the values are once, few, many and, for expanded clones, a class.

cdr3_nt: TGTGCCAGTAGTATAGATGCGGAAGACAGGGGGCGTTTTCGGTCACCCCTCCACTTT; cdr3_aa: CASSIDAEDRGRFRSPLHF; d_call: TRBD1; j_call: TRBJ1-6; clone_size: -; v_call: TRBV19
cdr3_nt: TGTGCCAGCAACCTGCGGCAGGGGGACTCCTACGAGCAGTACTTC; cdr3_aa: CASNLRQGDSYEQYF; d_call: TRBD1; j_call: TRBJ2-7; clone_size: -; v_call: TRBV11-3
cdr3_nt: TGTGCCAGTAGTATTATGGGGAGCGGCAATCAGCCCCAGCATTTT; cdr3_aa: CASSIMGSGNQPQHF; d_call: -; j_call: TRBJ1-5; clone_size: -; v_call: TRBV19
cdr3_nt: TGTGCCTGGGACGGACAGGGTAAGGCCTATGGCTACACCTTC; cdr3_aa: CAWDGQGKAYGYTF; d_call: TRBD1; j_call: TRBJ1-2; clone_size: -; v_call: TRBV30
cdr3_nt: TGTGCCAGCAGCCCAGGGACAGGGGGAAACTATGGCTACACCTTC; cdr3_aa: CASSPGTGGNYGYTF; d_call: TRBD1; j_call: TRBJ1-2; clone_size: -; v_call: TRBV7-9
cdr3_nt: TGTGCCAGCAGCCCCGGGACAGGGGGCACCGGGGAGCTGTTTTTT; cdr3_aa: CASSPGTGGTGELFF; d_call: TRBD1; j_call: TRBJ2-2; clone_size: -; v_call: TRBV14
cdr3_nt: TGTGCCAGCAGCCTGAGCTCCTACGAGCAGTACTTC; cdr3_aa: CASSLSSYEQYF; d_call: -; j_call: TRBJ2-7; clone_size: -; v_call: TRBV11-2
cdr3_nt: TGCGCCAGCAGCCCAGACAGGGGGCGCGTTCAGCCCCAGCATTTT; cdr3_aa: CASSPDRGRVQPQHF; d_call: TRBD1; j_call: TRBJ1-5; clone_size: -; v_call: TRBV4-3
cdr3_nt: TGCAGCGCCGGGACAGGGTTGGAGACCCAGTACTTC; cdr3_aa: CSAGTGLETQYF; d_call: TRBD1; j_call: TRBJ2-5; clone_size: -; v_call: TRBV29-1
cdr3_nt: TGTGCCAGCAGTTTAGTAGCCCGGGACGAGCAGTACTTC; cdr3_aa: CASSLVARDEQYF; d_call: -; j_call: TRBJ2-7; clone_size: once; v_call: TRBV6-2/TRBV6-3
cdr3_nt: TGTGCCAGCAGCTCTACACAGGGGTCTAAGGTCTACGAGCAGTACTTC; cdr3_aa: CASSSTQGSKVYEQYF; d_call: TRBD1; j_call: TRBJ2-7; clone_size: -; v_call: TRBV5-6
cdr3_nt: TGTGCCAGCAGTATAGCGGGTAGCTCCTACGAGCAGTACTTC; cdr3_aa: CASSIAGSSYEQYF; d_call: TRBD2; j_call: TRBJ2-7; clone_size: -; v_call: TRBV6-5
cdr3_nt: TGCGCCAGCAGCCAGAGAAGTACTTACGTTCAGTTCTTC; cdr3_aa: CASSQRSTYVQFF; d_call: -; j_call: TRBJ2-1; clone_size: -; v_call: TRBV4-3
cdr3_nt: TGTGCCAGCAGCTGGACTAGCGGGGGACCCACTAGCACAGATACGCAGTATTTT; cdr3_aa: CASSWTSGGPTSTDTQYF; d_call: TRBD2; j_call: TRBJ2-3; clone_size: -; v_call: TRBV11-2
cdr3_nt: TGCGCCAGCAGCTCTGGGACAGTAACTAACTATGGCTACACCTTC; cdr3_aa: CASSSGTVTNYGYTF; d_call: TRBD1; j_call: TRBJ1-2; clone_size: -; v_call: TRBV5-1
cdr3_nt: TGTGCCAGCAGCCGAGCCACGGGTCTTGACACTGAAGCTTTCTTT; cdr3_aa: CASSRATGLDTEAFF; d_call: -; j_call: TRBJ1-1; clone_size: few; v_call: TRBV4-2
cdr3_nt: TGTGCCAGCTCACAATCCCCCGGGGAATATGGCTACACCTTC; cdr3_aa: CASSQSPGEYGYTF; d_call: -; j_call: TRBJ1-2; clone_size: -; v_call: TRBV18